Detailed here is one T cell receptor beta chain. Other DNA sequences in the same sample also yield this CDR3. The data are from a study of blood T cell repertoires in COVID-19. About the research overall: Samples taken during acute and convalescent COVID-19 were collected in the United States, Italy and Spain. T cells, B-cell-depleted T cells, or PBMCs provided the cDNA or gDNA that served as material.

Authors' processing steps: Amplification of reference gene primers was used by the study to estimate nucleated cell counts. Sequencing used immunoSEQ multiplex PCR; TCRdb keeps in-frame clones, though not all of them. Clone size and the V and J calls come from that table; the DNA yielded D and trimming. This repertoire shows around 20,000 clones, 70% to 85% found once; its top ten account for about 6.1%. Trimming removed 3 bases from V and 2 bases from J, with 8 bases in between. Germline V gives CDR1 MDHEN, CDR2 SYDVKM. This CDR3 has 13 residues. The material sequenced was peripheral blood. V usage is TRBV28 and J usage is TRBJ2-7, with D perhaps TRBD1 (6 bases). This receptor was obtained from a human donor in a cohort sampled during active COVID-19. The CDR3 DNA follows: TGTGCCAGCAGTTTGTCAGGGGCCTACGAGCAGTACTTC. This codes for CASSLSGAYEQYF.